Detailed here is one TCR beta chain. Many counts were recorded for this clonotype. Its antigen remains unidentified. Nothing much larger sits one base from this clone, and base qualities are not available. Ophthalmopathy patients had moderately to severely active disease, with a Clinical Activity Score of 3 or more, a NOSPECS grade of 4 or more, and a disease duration of less than 3 months. Patients with uncontrolled infections, other autoimmune diseases, pregnancy or lactation were excluded. Diagnoses were based on clinical symptoms, serum thyroxine and TRAb, thyroid ultrasound and orbital computed tomography. PBMCs were isolated from around 10 ml of fresh peripheral blood by Ficoll-Paque density gradient centrifugation. Trizol reagent was used to extract total RNA, and RNA quality was then checked on an Agilent 2100 Bioanalyzer. The source of the sample is a study of T cells in Graves' hyperthyroidism and ophthalmopathy (dated by TCRdb to about 2019). With regard to the full study: Peripheral blood was collected at initial diagnosis, before any treatment. TCR V-J signatures able to tell the groups apart were searched for in a discovery cohort of approximately 95 patients, of whom roughly 42 had Graves' ophthalmopathy and some 60 had stable Graves' hyperthyroidism. Prospective prediction of ophthalmopathy was tested in an independent validation cohort of about 19 hyperthyroidism patients and 17 patients who later progressed to ophthalmopathy. The approximately 98 discovery patients were randomly divided into training and test sets at a 7:3 ratio. Thyroid tissue and blood T-cell repertoires from six Graves' hyperthyroidism patients were also compared in the study. After blood sampling, hyperthyroidism patients were treated with methimazole at a starting dose of 30 mg daily, and ophthalmopathy patients were treated with high-dose intravenous methylprednisolone. According to the paper, TCR Vbeta CDR3 sequencing was carried out on 120 to 150 peripheral blood samples, which came from approximately 43 ophthalmopathy, 75 or so hyperthyroidism and approximately 17 progressor patients. Study-level results and caveats: Sample size was not statistically predetermined, and blinding of investigators to group allocation was not performed. A model built on a 13 V-J signature distinguished ophthalmopathy from stable hyperthyroidism, reaching 85% to 90% sensitivity and around 81% specificity in cross-validation and 80%/75% in testing. During validation, the model predicted progression to ophthalmopathy a median of around 7 months ahead of onset, with more than 55% sensitivity and 72.22% specificity. Most expanded thyroid clonotypes (frequency above 0.001) were also detected in blood, a finding suggesting that blood repertoires may reflect thyroid immune responses.

V and J are truncated by 3 bases and 6 bases respectively, leaving an intervening sequence of 14 bases. Taken from the germline V gene (reference sequence), the CDR1 and CDR2 loops are GTSNPN and SVGIG. The CDR3 spans 13 residues, from the cysteine through the phenylalanine. Just the 39-base CDR3 DNA is kept, in frame starting at base 1. Amplification of TCR beta CDR3 regions was carried out from RNA transcripts. The TCR CDR3 was subjected to a first round of RT-PCR using the HTBI primer set and the Qiagen OneStep RT-PCR kit. The libraries were constructed in a second round of multiplex PCR and then size-selected and purified. Libraries were sequenced paired-end with 100 bp reads on an Illumina HiSeq2000. Per the authors' processing: SOAPnuke was used to process the raw data, removing reads that contained adapters or uncalled bases, had a mean Phred below 15, or lacked an exact match to the constant primer or identifier. COPE v1.2.5 was used to merge the high-quality paired reads, and each unique nucleotide sequence was defined as a clonotype. MiTCR v1.1 was used to align the clonotypes against IMGT TRBV, TRBD and TRBJ reference segments. Analysis was restricted to V-J combinations with a frequency above 0.0001, which covered 98% to 99.2% of repertoires. The TCS score was defined as the ratio of F50 (clonal expansion) to E x V (chaos), calculated using BLOSUM62-based TCRdist between CDR3 peptides within each V-J. Welch's t-statistics and random forest reduced roughly 500 V-J features to 13, which were used in a naive Bayes classifier (R e1071). Clones were called with MiXCR by TCRdb after fastp trimmed the public reads at Q25, and only in-frame beta chains were retained. Identical CDR3 proteins give one entry, which carries the most common genes and DNA. The V and J calls shown here were made by TCRdb, not taken from the authors' results. The sample table records 300,000 to 400,000 distinct CDR3 sequences; roughly 15% of these occur just once. About 20% of the sample rests with the top ten.

This sequence was found in a woman aged 25 to 39 with Graves' ophthalmopathy. Sequencing was carried out using blood. Recombination joined TRBV30 with TRBJ1-1; the D gene identity is not certain. The CDR3 has the sequence CAWRKFRNAEAFF. The DNA reads TGTGCCTGGAGAAAGTTTCGAAACGCTGAAGCTTTCTTT. The CDR3, completed at both ends by the reference TRBV30 and TRBJ1-1 genes, gives the full variable domain SQTIHQWPATLVQPVGSPLSLECTVEGTSNPNLYWYRQAAGRGLQLLFYSVGIGQISSEVPQNLSASRPQDRQFILSSKKLLLSDSGFYLCAWRKFRNAEAFFGQGTRLTVV.